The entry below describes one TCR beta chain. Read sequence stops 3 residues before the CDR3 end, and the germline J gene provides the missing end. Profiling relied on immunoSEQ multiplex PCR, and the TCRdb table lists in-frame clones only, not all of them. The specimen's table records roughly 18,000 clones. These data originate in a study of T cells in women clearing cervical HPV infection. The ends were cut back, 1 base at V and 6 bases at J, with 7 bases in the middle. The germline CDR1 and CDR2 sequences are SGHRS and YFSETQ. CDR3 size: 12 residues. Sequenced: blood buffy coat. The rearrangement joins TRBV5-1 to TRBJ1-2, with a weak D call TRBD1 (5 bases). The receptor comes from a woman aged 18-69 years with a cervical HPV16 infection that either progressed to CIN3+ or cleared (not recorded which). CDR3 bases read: TGCGCCAGCAGCTTGCAGGGAGATGGC. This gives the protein CASSLQGDG. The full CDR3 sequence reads CASSLQGDGYTF.